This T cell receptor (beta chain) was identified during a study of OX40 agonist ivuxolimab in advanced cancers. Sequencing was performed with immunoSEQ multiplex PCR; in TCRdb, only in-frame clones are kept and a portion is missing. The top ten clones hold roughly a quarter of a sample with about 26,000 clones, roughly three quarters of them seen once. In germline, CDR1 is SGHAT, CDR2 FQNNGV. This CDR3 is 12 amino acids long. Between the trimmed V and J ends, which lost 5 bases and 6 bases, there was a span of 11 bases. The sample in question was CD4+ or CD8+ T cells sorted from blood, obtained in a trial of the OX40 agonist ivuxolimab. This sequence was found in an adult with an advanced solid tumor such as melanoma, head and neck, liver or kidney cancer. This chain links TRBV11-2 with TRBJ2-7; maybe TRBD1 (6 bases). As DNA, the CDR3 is TGTGCCAGCAGCCTCACAGGGCTCGAGCAGTACTTC. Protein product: CASSLTGLEQYF.